The 15 T cell receptor beta chains presented below share a single source sample, sequenced in a study of spatial heterogeneity in lung cancer. No antigen has been assigned to these receptors. The time point here: sample taken at primary tumor resection. TCRdb analysed the 5' RACE reads with MiXCR anew, one entry per CDR3 protein. The sample gives some 170 distinct CDR3 sequences, 28% of which show up once; roughly 29% is in the top ten. Study results and limitations: Expanded alpha and beta TCR counts within tumors tracked tumor mutation counts.

The sample was lung tumor tissue, taken at surgery. Every receptor here comes from a male donor with early-stage non-small cell lung cancer.

Worth noting for this clonotype: Little can be read into the size of this beta chain, an off-target read in a library designed for alpha chains. The rearrangement joins TRBV27 to TRBJ2-5; perhaps D is TRBD1 or TRBD2 (5 bases each). CDR1 and CDR2 (germline): MNHEY, SMNVEV (reference sequence). The CDR3 totals 12 residues. Trimming stripped 3 bases from V and 7 bases from J, with 9 bases between. CDR3 DNA sequence: TGTGCCAGCAGTTTCAGGGACGGGACCCAGTACTTC. It codes for CASSFRDGTQYF.

This clonotype is hyperexpanded by share. As an off-target read in a library built for alpha chains, this beta chain has a frequency of little significance. The chain uses TRBV4-3 and TRBJ1-5; TRBD1 is a possible D gene (5 bases). The CDR3 spans 16 residues. Germline CDR1 is LGHNA and CDR2 is YSLEER. V was shortened by 0 bases and J by 4 bases, with 13 bases between the two germline ends. In DNA, the CDR3 is TGCGCCAGCAGCCAAGATTTGCAGGGTATGAATCAGCCCCAGCATTTT. Protein product: CASSQDLQGMNQPQHF.

Details on this clonotype: Being off target in a library aimed at alpha chains, this beta chain has a size of little meaning. The CDR3 sequence: CASRSVAGGSYEQYF. Here the CDR3 DNA reads TGTGCCAGCCGATCGGTAGCGGGAGGCTCCTACGAGCAGTACTTC. This rearrangement joins TRBV6-6 to TRBJ2-7; 10 bases are shared with TRBD2. J was trimmed by 0 bases and V by 8 bases; bases with no gene match: 7. Germline values: CDR1 MNHNY, CDR2 SVGAGI (reference sequence). The CDR3 spans 15 residues.

Details on this clonotype: A library prepared for alpha chains yielded this beta chain as an off-target read; its size is of little meaning. The chain joins TRBV19 to TRBJ2-5; D might be TRBD1 (5 bases). Trimming stripped 3 bases from V and 2 bases from J, with 10 bases between. Germline CDR1 reads LNHDA; CDR2 reads SQIVND (reference sequence). The CDR3 has 14 amino acids. The CDR3 DNA reads as TGTGCCAGTAGTATCCCGACAGTACAAGAGACCCAGTACTTC. Its protein product is CASSIPTVQETQYF.

Comments on this clonotype: A library made for alpha chains picked up this beta chain off target, so its size means little. The genes are TRBV6-5 and TRBJ2-5; 7 nucleotides agree with TRBD2. Per germline, CDR1 MNHEY and CDR2 SVGAGI. The V gene end was trimmed by 2 bases and the J gene end by 0 bases; junction bases not matched to a gene: 3. The CDR3 runs 15 residues. DNA for the CDR3: TGTGCCAGCAGTTACGGGGGGGACCACCAAGAGACCCAGTACTTC. This gives the protein CASSYGGDHQETQYF.

Points on this clonotype: A library prepared for alpha chains yielded this beta chain as an off-target read; its size is of little meaning. V usage is TRBV7-3 and J usage is TRBJ2-5, with 9 bases identical to TRBD1. Germline V lookup: CDR1 SGHTA, CDR2 FQGTGA. The CDR3 is made up of 15 amino acids. Trimming removed 3 bases from V and 4 bases from J; junction bases left unmatched: 6. CDR3 protein: CASSLTGGTLETQYF. CDR3 coding DNA: TGTGCCAGCAGCTTGACAGGGGGGACATTAGAGACCCAGTACTTC.

Of note for this clonotype: As an off-target read in a library built for alpha chains, this beta chain has a frequency of little significance. The chain combines TRBV2 with TRBJ2-7; D is unresolved. The length of the CDR3 is 10 residues. Deletions cut 7 bases from V and 6 bases from J, with 7 bases between. The germline V gene encodes CDR1 SNHLY and CDR2 FYNNEI. In nucleotides, the CDR3 is TGTGCCAGCACCTCACTCGAGCAGTACTTC. Translation: CASTSLEQYF.

This clonotype occurred a few times. This beta chain lies outside the target of a library built for alpha chains; its clone size means little. The chain employs TRBV7-2 and TRBJ2-5, with TRBD2 identical over 9 bases. The CDR3 totals 16 residues. Losses at the gene ends were 2 bases for V and 4 bases for J; bases not matched to a gene: 8. Per germline, CDR1 SGHTA and CDR2 FQGNSA. The CDR3 bases are TGTGCCAGCAGCTTACAGGGCGGGGGGGCCCGAGAGACCCAGTACTTC. Its protein is CASSLQGGGARETQYF.

A remark on this clonotype: This beta chain was picked up by a library intended for alpha chains and is off target, so its count carries little meaning. The rearrangement links TRBV28 to TRBJ1-5, with a weak D call TRBD1 (5 bases). This CDR3 contains 15 residues. Germline-derived CDR1 and CDR2 are MDHEN and SYDVKM. V gave up 4 bases and J gave up 0 bases, with 10 bases separating them. The CDR3 nucleotides are TGTGCCAGCAGTTCGACAGATTATAGCAATCAGCCCCAGCATTTT. It yields the protein CASSSTDYSNQPQHF.

This clonotype was detected a few times. Because the library targeted alpha chains, this beta chain is an off-target read whose size means little. CDR3 sequence: CASSGRIQETQYF. CDR3 DNA sequence: TGTGCCAGCTCGGGGCGCATCCAAGAGACCCAGTACTTC. V usage is TRBV18 and J usage is TRBJ2-5, with D perhaps TRBD1 (5 bases). Germline V CDR1 and CDR2: KGHSH, LQKENI. Trimming pared 6 bases from V and 1 base from J, leaving 9 bases between. The CDR3 runs to 13 residues.

Relative to its sample, this clonotype is hyperexpanded. Because this beta chain is a stray read in a library intended to capture alpha chains, its abundance should not be given much weight. The J gene is TRBJ2-7, the V gene TRBV6-2 or TRBV6-3; tentative D call: TRBD2 (6 bases). CDR1 MNHEY and CDR2 SVGEGT come from the germline V gene. V shed 2 bases and J shed 1 base, with 9 bases lying between them. CDR3 size: 14 residues. Here the CDR3 reads CASSYHGGSYEQYF. The CDR3 coding sequence is TGTGCCAGCAGTTACCATGGAGGGTCCTACGAGCAGTACTTC.

A remark on this clonotype: The size of this beta chain means little, since it is a stray read in a library made for alpha chains. J is TRBJ1-2 and V is TRBV6-5; 7 bases are shared with TRBD1. This CDR3 is built from 13 residues. Germline CDR1 and CDR2: MNHEY and SVGAGI. Trimming cost V 5 bases and J 8 bases; bases outside gene matches: 8. CDR3 region: CASSHPTGSGYTF. The DNA for the CDR3 is TGTGCCAGCAGTCACCCGACAGGGAGCGGCTACACCTTC.

This clonotype was observed a few times. In a library made to pick up alpha chains, this beta chain is a stray read with a size that means little. J is TRBJ2-1 and V is TRBV7-9; D possibly corresponds to TRBD2 (6 bases). The CDR3 loop spans 13 amino acids. Germline-derived CDR1 and CDR2 are SEHNR and FQNEAQ (reference sequence). Trimming took 8 bases from V and 5 from J, leaving 13 bases between them. CDR3 coding DNA: TGTGCCAGCTACAGGCCTAGCGACAATGAGCAGTTCTTC. It specifies CASYRPSDNEQFF.

As to this clonotype: Little can be read into the size of this beta chain, an off-target read in a library designed for alpha chains. This sequence joins TRBV6-6 and TRBJ2-7; D is undetermined. Trimming took off 0 bases at V and 2 bases at J, with 23 bases between the two ends. Germline V gives CDR1 MNHNY, CDR2 SVGAGI (reference sequence). The CDR3 sequence is 19 residues long. Here the CDR3 DNA reads TGTGCCAGCAGTTACTCGAGGAGTGGGTTAGGGATGTCGGCCTACGAGCAGTACTTC. Its protein is CASSYSRSGLGMSAYEQYF.

A note on this clonotype: A library made for alpha chains picked up this beta chain off target, so its size means little. CDR3 nucleotide sequence: TGTGCCAGCAGCTCGTACAGGGGGCGGGAAAAACTGTTTTTT. Translated, it gives CASSSYRGREKLFF. The chain carries TRBV7-9 and TRBJ1-4, with 9 bases lining up with TRBD1. The CDR3 is made up of 14 amino acids. In germline, CDR1 is SEHNR, CDR2 FQNEAQ (reference sequence). V trimming: 4 bases; J trimming: 8 bases; junction bases outside the gene matches: 5. Using reference TRBV7-9 and TRBJ1-4 for the parts outside the CDR3, the full variable domain is DTGVSQNPRHKITKRGQNVTFRCDPISEHNRLYWYRQTLGQGPEFLTYFQNEAQLEKSRLLSDRFSAERPKGSFSTLEIQRTEQGDSAMYLCASSSYRGREKLFFGSGTQLSVL.